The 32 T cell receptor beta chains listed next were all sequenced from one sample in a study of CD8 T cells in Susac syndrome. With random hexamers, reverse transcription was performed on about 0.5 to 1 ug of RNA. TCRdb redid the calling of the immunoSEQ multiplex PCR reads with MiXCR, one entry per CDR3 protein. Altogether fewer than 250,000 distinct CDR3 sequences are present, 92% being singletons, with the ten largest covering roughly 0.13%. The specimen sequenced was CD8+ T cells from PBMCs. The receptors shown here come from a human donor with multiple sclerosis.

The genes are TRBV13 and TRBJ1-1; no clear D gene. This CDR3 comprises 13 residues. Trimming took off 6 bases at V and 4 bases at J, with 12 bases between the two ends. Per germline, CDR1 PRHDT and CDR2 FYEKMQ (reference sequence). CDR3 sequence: CASRAGSITEAFF. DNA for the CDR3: TGTGCCAGCAGAGCTGGTAGTATCACTGAAGCTTTCTTT.

This chain's CDR3 is CASSVSGLAAETQYF. The CDR3 nucleotides read TGTGCCAGCAGCGTATCGGGACTAGCGGCGGAGACCCAGTACTTC. The chain combines TRBV9 with TRBJ2-5; TRBD2 matches 11 bases. This CDR3 comprises 15 residues. The V gene end was trimmed by 1 base and the J gene end by 5 bases; junction bases not matched to a gene: 4. CDR1 and CDR2 (germline): SGDLS, YYNGEE.

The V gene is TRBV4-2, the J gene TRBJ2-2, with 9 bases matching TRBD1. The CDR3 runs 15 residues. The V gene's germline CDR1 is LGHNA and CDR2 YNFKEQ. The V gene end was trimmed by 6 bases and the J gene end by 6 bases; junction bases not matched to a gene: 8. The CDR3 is CASSKGQGRSGELFF. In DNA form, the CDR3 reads TGTGCCAGCAGTAAGGGACAGGGAAGGTCCGGGGAGCTGTTTTTT.

The CDR3 DNA reads as TGCAGTGCTAGGCCCGCGGATGAAGCTTTCTTT. Residues: CSARPADEAFF. V gene TRBV20-1 combines with J gene TRBJ1-1; D is ambiguous. The germline gives CDR1 DFQATT, CDR2 SNEGSKA (reference sequence). The V end lost 3 bases, the J end lost 7 bases, and 9 bases lay between the germline ends. The CDR3 runs 11 residues.

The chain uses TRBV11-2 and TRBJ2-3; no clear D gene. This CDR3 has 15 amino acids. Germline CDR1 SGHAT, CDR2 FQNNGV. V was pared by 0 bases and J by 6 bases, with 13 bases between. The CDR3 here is CASSLDDPASDTQYF. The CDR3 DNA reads TGTGCCAGCAGCTTAGATGATCCAGCGAGCGATACGCAGTATTTT.

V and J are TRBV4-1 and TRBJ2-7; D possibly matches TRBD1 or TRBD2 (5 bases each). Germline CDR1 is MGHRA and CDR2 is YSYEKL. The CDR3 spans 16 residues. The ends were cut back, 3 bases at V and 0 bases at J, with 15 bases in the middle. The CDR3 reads CASSHSSLQGSYEQYF. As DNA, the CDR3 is TGCGCCAGCAGCCACTCTAGCTTGCAGGGCTCCTACGAGCAGTACTTC.

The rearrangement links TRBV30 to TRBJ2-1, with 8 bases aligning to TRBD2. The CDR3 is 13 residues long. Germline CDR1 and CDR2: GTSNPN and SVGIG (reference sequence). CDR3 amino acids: CAEGAGAHNEQFF. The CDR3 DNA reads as TGTGCTGAGGGAGCGGGAGCCCACAATGAGCAGTTCTTC.

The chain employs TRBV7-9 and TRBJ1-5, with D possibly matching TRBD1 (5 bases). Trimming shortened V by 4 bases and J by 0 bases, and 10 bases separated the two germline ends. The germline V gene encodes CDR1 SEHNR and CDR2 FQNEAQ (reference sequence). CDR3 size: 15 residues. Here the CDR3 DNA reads TGTGCCAGCAGCTCGGGGGAGTATAGCAATCAGCCCCAGCATTTT. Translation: CASSSGEYSNQPQHF.

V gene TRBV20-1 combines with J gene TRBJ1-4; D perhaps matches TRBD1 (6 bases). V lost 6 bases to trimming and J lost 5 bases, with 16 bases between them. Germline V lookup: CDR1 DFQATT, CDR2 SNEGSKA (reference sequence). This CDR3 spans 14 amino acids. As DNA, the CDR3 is TGCAGTGCCAAAGGGGGAGTCGGGAATGAAAAACTGTTTTTT. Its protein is CSAKGGVGNEKLFF.

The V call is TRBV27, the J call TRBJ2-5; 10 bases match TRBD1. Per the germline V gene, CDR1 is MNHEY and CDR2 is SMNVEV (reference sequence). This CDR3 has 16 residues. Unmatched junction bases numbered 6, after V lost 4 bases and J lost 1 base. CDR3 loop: CASSSPGTGAQETQYF. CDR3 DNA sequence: TGTGCCAGCAGTTCCCCCGGGACAGGGGCCCAAGAGACCCAGTACTTC.

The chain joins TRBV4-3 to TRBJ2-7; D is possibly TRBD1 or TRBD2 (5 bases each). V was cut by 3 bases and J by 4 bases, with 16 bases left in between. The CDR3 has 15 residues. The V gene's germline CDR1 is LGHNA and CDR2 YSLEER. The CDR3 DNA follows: TGCGCCAGCAGCCAGAACCGGGGTGGGGGTTACGAGCAGTACTTC. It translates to CASSQNRGGGYEQYF.

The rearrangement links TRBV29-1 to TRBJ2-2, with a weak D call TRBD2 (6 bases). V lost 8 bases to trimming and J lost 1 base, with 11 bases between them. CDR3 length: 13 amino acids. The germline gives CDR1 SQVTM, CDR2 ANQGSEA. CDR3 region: CSILAMNTGELFF. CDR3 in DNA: TGCAGCATCCTAGCGATGAACACCGGGGAGCTGTTTTTT.

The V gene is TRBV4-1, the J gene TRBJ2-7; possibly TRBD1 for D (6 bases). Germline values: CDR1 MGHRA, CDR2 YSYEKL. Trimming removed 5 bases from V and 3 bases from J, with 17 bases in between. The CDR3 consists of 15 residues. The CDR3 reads CASSYTSSTGYEQYF. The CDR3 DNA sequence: TGCGCCAGCAGCTATACCTCGTCGACAGGCTACGAGCAGTACTTC.

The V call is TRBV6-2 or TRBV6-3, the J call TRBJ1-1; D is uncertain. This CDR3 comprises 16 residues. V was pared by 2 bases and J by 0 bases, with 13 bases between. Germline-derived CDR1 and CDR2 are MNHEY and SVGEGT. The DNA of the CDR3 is TGTGCCAGCAGTTACCCCTCCAGAGTGATGAACACTGAAGCTTTCTTT. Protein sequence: CASSYPSRVMNTEAFF.

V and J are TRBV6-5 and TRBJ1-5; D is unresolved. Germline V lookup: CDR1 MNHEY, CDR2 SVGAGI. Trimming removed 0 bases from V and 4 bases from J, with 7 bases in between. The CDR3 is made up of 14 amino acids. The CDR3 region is CASSYSTGNQPQHF. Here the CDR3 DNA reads TGTGCCAGCAGTTACTCGACCGGGAATCAGCCCCAGCATTTT.

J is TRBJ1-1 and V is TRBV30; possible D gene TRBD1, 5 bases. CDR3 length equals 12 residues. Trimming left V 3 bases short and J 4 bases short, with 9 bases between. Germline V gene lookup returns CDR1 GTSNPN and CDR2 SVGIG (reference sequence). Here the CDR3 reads CAWRGRGTEAFF. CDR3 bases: TGTGCCTGGAGGGGAAGGGGCACTGAAGCTTTCTTT. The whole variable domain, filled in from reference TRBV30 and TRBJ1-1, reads SQTIHQWPATLVQPVGSPLSLECTVEGTSNPNLYWYRQAAGRGLQLLFYSVGIGQISSEVPQNLSASRPQDRQFILSSKKLLLSDSGFYLCAWRGRGTEAFFGQGTRLTVV.

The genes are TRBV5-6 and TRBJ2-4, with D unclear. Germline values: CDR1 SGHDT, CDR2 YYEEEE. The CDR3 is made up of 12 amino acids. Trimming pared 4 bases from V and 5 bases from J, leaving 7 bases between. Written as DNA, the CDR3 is TGTGCCAGCAGCGACCGAGAAAACATTCAGTACTTC. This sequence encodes CASSDRENIQYF.

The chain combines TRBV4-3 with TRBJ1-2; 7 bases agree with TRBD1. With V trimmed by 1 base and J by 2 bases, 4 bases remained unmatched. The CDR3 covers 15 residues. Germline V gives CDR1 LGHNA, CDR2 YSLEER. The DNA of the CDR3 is TGCGCCAGCAGCCAAGCAGGGGGGAGCAACTATGGCTACACCTTC. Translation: CASSQAGGSNYGYTF.

The CDR3 DNA reads as TGCAGTGCTAGCCGGGGACTAGCGGGAGAAGAAGACACAGATACGCAGTATTTT. Protein: CSASRGLAGEEDTDTQYF. The genes are TRBV20-1 and TRBJ2-3; 14 bases agree with TRBD2. The CDR3 is made up of 18 amino acids. Germline values: CDR1 DFQATT, CDR2 SNEGSKA (reference sequence). V lost 3 bases and J lost 2; bases outside the gene matches: 10.

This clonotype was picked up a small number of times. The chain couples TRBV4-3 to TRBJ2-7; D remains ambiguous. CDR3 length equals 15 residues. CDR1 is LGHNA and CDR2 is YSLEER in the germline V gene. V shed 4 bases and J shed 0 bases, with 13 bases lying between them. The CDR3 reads CASSPTLASSYEQYF. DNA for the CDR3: TGCGCCAGCAGCCCTACCTTGGCGAGCTCCTACGAGCAGTACTTC.

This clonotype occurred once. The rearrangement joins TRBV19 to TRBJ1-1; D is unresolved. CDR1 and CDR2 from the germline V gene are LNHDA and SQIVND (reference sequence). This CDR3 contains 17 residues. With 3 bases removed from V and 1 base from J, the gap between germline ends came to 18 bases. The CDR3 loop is CASSIWPSEGRNTEAFF. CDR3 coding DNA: TGTGCCAGTAGTATTTGGCCTTCGGAGGGTCGGAACACTGAAGCTTTCTTT.

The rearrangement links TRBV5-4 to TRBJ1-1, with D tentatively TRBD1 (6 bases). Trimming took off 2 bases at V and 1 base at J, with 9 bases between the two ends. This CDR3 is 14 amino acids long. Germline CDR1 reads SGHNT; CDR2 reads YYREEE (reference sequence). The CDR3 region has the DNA TGTGCCAGCAGCTTTAAGGGGGGGAACACTGAAGCTTTCTTT. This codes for CASSFKGGNTEAFF.

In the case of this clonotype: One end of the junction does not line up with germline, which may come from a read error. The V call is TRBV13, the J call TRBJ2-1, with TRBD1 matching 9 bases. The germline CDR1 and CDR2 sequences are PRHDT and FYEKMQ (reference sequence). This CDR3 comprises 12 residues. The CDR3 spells CASSLVGTGKTF. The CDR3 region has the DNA TGTGCCAGCAGCCTGGTGGGGACAGGGAAGACCTTC.

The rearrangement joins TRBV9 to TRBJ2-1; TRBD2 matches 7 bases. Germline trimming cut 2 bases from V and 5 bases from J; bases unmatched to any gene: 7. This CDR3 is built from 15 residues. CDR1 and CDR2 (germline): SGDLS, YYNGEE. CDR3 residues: CASSVSGTTDNEQFF. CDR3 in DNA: TGTGCCAGCAGCGTTTCCGGGACTACCGACAATGAGCAGTTCTTC.

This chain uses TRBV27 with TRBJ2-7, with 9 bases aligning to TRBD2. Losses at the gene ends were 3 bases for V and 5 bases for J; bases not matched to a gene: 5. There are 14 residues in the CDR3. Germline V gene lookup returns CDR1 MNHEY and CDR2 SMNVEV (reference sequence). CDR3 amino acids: CASSLAGGSHEQYF. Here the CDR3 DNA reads TGTGCCAGCAGTTTGGCGGGAGGGAGCCACGAGCAGTACTTC.

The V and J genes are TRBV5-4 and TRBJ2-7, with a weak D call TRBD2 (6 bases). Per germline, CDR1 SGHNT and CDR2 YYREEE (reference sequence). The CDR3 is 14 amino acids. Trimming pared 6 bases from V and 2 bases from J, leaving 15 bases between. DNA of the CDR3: TGTGCCAGCACCGTCGGGGGAACTGCCTACGAGCAGTACTTC. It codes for CASTVGGTAYEQYF.

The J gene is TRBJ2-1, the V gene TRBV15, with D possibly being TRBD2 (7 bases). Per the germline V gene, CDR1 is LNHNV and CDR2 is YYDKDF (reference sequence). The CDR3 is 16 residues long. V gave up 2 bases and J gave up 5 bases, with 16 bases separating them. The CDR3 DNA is TGTGCCACCAGCAGAAATTGGGGGGGCCCGGACAATGAGCAGTTCTTC. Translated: CATSRNWGGPDNEQFF.

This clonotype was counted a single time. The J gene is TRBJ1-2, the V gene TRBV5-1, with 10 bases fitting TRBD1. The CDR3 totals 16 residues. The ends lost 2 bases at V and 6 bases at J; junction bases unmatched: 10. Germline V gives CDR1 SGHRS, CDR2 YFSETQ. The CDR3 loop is CASSLQGQGEYHGYTF. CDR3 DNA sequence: TGCGCCAGCAGCTTACAAGGACAGGGGGAATATCATGGCTACACCTTC. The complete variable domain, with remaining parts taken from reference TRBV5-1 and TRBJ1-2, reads KAGVTQTPRYLIKTRGQQVTLSCSPISGHRSVSWYQQTPGQGLQFLFEYFSETQRNKGNFPGRFSGRQFSNSRSEMNVSTLELGDSALYLCASSLQGQGEYHGYTFGSGTRLTVV.

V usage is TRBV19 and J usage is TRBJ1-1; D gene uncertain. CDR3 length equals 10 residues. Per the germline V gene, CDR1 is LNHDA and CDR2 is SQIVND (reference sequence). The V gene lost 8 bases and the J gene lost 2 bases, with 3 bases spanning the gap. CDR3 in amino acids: CASVNTEAFF. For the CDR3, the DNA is TGTGCCAGTGTTAACACTGAAGCTTTCTTT.

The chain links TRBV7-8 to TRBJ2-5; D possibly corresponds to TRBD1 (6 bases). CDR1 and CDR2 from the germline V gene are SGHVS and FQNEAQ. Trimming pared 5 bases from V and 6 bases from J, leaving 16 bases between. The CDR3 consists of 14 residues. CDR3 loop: CASSPMTGEQTQYF. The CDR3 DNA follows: TGTGCCAGCAGCCCGATGACAGGCGAACAGACCCAGTACTTC.

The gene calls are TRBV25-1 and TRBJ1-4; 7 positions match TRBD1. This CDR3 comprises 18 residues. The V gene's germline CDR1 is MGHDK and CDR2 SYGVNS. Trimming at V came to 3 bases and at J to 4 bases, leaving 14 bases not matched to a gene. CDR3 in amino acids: CASSDPAATGSINEKLFF. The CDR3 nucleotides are TGTGCCAGCAGTGATCCAGCCGCGACAGGGAGTATTAATGAAAAACTGTTTTTT.

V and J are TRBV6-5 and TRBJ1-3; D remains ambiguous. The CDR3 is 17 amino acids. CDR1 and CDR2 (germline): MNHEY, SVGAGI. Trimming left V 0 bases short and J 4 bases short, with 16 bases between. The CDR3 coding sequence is TGTGCCAGCAGTTACTCATCCGAGTATACCCGGGGAAACACCATATATTTT. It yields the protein CASSYSSEYTRGNTIYF.